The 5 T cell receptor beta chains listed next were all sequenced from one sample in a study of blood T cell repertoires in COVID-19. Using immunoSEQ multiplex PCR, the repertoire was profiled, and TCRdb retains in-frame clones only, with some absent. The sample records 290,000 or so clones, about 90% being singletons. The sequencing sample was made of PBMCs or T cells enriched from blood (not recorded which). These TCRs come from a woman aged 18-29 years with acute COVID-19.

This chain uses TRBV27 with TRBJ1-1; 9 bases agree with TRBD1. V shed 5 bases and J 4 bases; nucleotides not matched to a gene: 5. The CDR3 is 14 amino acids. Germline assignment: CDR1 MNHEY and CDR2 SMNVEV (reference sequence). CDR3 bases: TGTGCCAGCAGTCCAAAGACAGGGGGCACTGAAGCTTTCTTT. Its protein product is CASSPKTGGTEAFF.

In nucleotides, the CDR3 is TGTGCCAGCAGCTTAAGCACAGTTAATTCACCCCTCCACTTT. Translated, it gives CASSLSTVNSPLHF. The rearrangement uses TRBV13 and TRBJ1-6; D gene unclear. V lost 2 bases and J lost 6, with 8 bases in between. There are 14 residues in the CDR3. Germline CDR1 PRHDT, CDR2 FYEKMQ (reference sequence).

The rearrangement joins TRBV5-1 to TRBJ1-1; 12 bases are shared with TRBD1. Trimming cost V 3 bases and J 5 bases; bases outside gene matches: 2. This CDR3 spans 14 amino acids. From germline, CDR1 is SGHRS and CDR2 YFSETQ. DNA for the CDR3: TGCGCCAGCAGCTCGGGACAGGGGGCAACTGAAGCTTTCTTT. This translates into CASSSGQGATEAFF.

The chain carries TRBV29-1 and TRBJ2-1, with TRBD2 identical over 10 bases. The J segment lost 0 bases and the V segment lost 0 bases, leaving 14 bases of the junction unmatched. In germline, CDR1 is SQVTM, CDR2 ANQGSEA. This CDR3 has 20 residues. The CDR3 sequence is CSVEDTQLAGPAGSYNEQFF. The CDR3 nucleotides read TGCAGCGTTGAAGATACGCAACTAGCGGGACCCGCGGGCTCCTACAATGAGCAGTTCTTC.

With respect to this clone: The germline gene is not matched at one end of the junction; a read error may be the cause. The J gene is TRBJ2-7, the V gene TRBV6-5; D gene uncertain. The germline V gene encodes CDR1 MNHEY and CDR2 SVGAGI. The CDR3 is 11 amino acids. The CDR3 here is CASSYSNEQYF. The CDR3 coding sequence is TGTGCCAGCAGTTACTCCAACGAGCAGTACTTC.